This T cell receptor beta chain is from a study of blood T cell repertoires in COVID-19. Study at large: Whether acute or convalescent, the COVID-19 samples came from the United States, Italy and Spain. The analysed material was cDNA or gDNA that came from T cells, B-cell-depleted T cells, or PBMCs.

V lost 4 bases and J lost 1; bases outside the gene matches: 9. The germline V gene has CDR1 MGHRA and CDR2 YSYEKL. There are 16 residues in the CDR3. Original handling: The assay estimated nucleated cells by amplifying reference gene primers. Sequenced by immunoSEQ multiplex PCR; TCRdb stores in-frame clones only, minus some. V and J calls and clone size are as listed in that table; D and trimming were resolved from the DNA. This table has about 100,000 clones, roughly 79% appearing once. The chain employs TRBV4-1 and TRBJ2-5; 7 bases are a match to TRBD2. The TCR comes from a man between 65 and 85 years old with active or convalescent COVID-19. The sample comprised peripheral blood. The DNA for the CDR3 is TGCGCCAGCAGCCCCTTGGGAGGGGCCATCCAAGAGACCCAGTACTTC. Protein sequence: CASSPLGGAIQETQYF.